The 17 T cell receptor beta chains in this list originate from one sample, sequenced in a study of T cell responses to AZD1222 COVID-19 vaccine. Sequenced by immunoSEQ multiplex PCR; TCRdb stores in-frame clones only, minus some. This table has more than 90,000 clones, about 90% appearing once. This material consisted of peripheral blood, taken 28 days after the second AZD1222 dose. The receptors here all came from an adult who received the AZD1222 COVID-19 vaccine.

This sequence joins TRBV5-5 and TRBJ2-7; 7 positions agree with TRBD1. The CDR3 has 16 amino acids. After removal of 0 bases from V and 4 bases from J, the junction contained 10 bases not matched to a gene. CDR1 is SGHKS and CDR2 is YYEKEE in the germline V gene (reference sequence). This chain's CDR3 is CASSLAPTGATYEQYF. The CDR3 DNA sequence: TGTGCCAGCAGCTTGGCCCCTACAGGGGCGACTTACGAGCAGTACTTC.

The V call is TRBV2, the J call TRBJ2-1; 7 bases are a match to TRBD1. With 2 bases clipped from V and 0 bases from J, the junction kept 19 bases outside the gene matches. CDR1 is SNHLY, CDR2 FYNNEI, per germline. The CDR3 covers 21 residues. The CDR3 DNA reads as TGTGCCAGCAGTGAAATCTCCGAGACAGGGAAGGGCCAGAGCTCCTACAATGAGCAGTTCTTC. It codes for CASSEISETGKGQSSYNEQFF.

The J gene is TRBJ2-1, the V gene TRBV5-1; 15 nucleotides agree with TRBD2. From germline, CDR1 is SGHRS and CDR2 YFSETQ. With 4 bases clipped from V and 10 bases from J, the junction kept 3 bases outside the gene matches. The CDR3 contains 14 residues. The CDR3: CASSPGLAGGEQFF. The CDR3 DNA reads as TGCGCCAGCAGCCCGGGACTAGCGGGAGGCGAGCAGTTCTTC. Variable domain in full (rest from reference TRBV5-1 and TRBJ2-1): KAGVTQTPRYLIKTRGQQVTLSCSPISGHRSVSWYQQTPGQGLQFLFEYFSETQRNKGNFPGRFSGRQFSNSRSEMNVSTLELGDSALYLCASSPGLAGGEQFFGPGTRLTVL.

The chain is built from TRBV5-1 and TRBJ2-6; TRBD2 might be the D (6 bases). V shed 0 bases and J shed 1 base, with 17 bases lying between them. This CDR3 contains 19 residues. Germline CDR1 and CDR2: SGHRS and YFSETQ. This chain's CDR3 is CASSLVGGPISSGANVLTF. The CDR3 DNA reads as TGCGCCAGCAGCTTGGTTGGAGGGCCCATCAGTTCTGGGGCCAACGTCCTGACTTTC.

This clone was observed a few times. This chain connects TRBV6-5 to TRBJ1-1, with D uncertain. Germline CDR1 and CDR2: MNHEY and SVGAGI. This CDR3 is 16 amino acids long. V was pared by 2 bases and J by 1 base, with 14 bases between. The CDR3 coding sequence is TGTGCCAGCAGTTACGCCAGGCAAATCAGGAACACTGAAGCTTTCTTT. Encoded protein: CASSYARQIRNTEAFF.

The gene calls are TRBV9 and TRBJ1-5; 7 positions agree with TRBD1. Germline V lookup: CDR1 SGDLS, CDR2 YYNGEE. Germline trimming cut 0 bases from V and 0 bases from J; bases unmatched to any gene: 3. The CDR3 extends over 16 amino acids. The CDR3 loop is CASSVGDSYSNQPQHF. CDR3 bases: TGTGCCAGCAGCGTAGGGGACAGTTATAGCAATCAGCCCCAGCATTTT.

The V call is TRBV20-1, the J call TRBJ2-1, with 7 bases identical to TRBD2. Germline V gene sequence: CDR1 DFQATT, CDR2 SNEGSKA (reference sequence). This CDR3 spans 14 amino acids. J lost 9 bases, V lost 4 bases, and 12 bases had no gene match. Here the CDR3 reads CSAIDSRESSEQFF. DNA for the CDR3: TGCAGTGCTATTGACTCGCGGGAGAGTAGTGAGCAGTTCTTC.

The V and J genes are TRBV7-6 and TRBJ1-1, with 8 nucleotides matching TRBD1. The V segment lost 1 base and the J segment 6 bases; nucleotides outside the gene matches: 4. Germline V gene data show CDR1 as SGHVS and CDR2 as FNYEAQ. CDR3 length equals 14 residues. In DNA, the CDR3 is TGTGCCAGCAGCTTAGGACAGGGGATCGCTGAAGCTTTCTTT. Translating gives CASSLGQGIAEAFF.

V is TRBV27 and J is TRBJ1-2; D gene unclear. The CDR3 runs 11 residues. Germline V gene lookup returns CDR1 MNHEY and CDR2 SMNVEV (reference sequence). Trimming took 8 bases from V and 7 from J, leaving 11 bases between them. The CDR3: CASHNGGGYTF. As DNA, the CDR3 is TGTGCCAGCCACAACGGAGGTGGCTACACCTTC.

This chain connects TRBV28 to TRBJ1-3, with 9 nucleotides matching TRBD1. This CDR3 comprises 15 residues. Trimming took 5 bases from V and 2 from J; bases not matched to a gene: 4. Per germline, CDR1 MDHEN and CDR2 SYDVKM. The CDR3 DNA is TGTGCCAGCAGTCCTGGGACAGGGACTGGAAACACCATATATTTT. Its protein product is CASSPGTGTGNTIYF. The full variable domain, its missing parts supplied by reference TRBV28 and TRBJ1-3, is DVKVTQSSRYLVKRTGEKVFLECVQDMDHENMFWYRQDPGLGLRLIYFSYDVKMKEKGDIPEGYSVSREKKERFSLILESASTNQTSMYLCASSPGTGTGNTIYFGEGSWLTVV.

The chain combines TRBV27 with TRBJ2-3, with 7 bases fitting TRBD2. From germline, CDR1 is MNHEY and CDR2 SMNVEV (reference sequence). The CDR3 is 20 amino acids. Trimming cost V 6 bases and J 5 bases; bases outside gene matches: 26. The CDR3 here is CASSPRLAPQQAEWLDTQYF. DNA of the CDR3: TGTGCCAGCAGCCCAAGACTAGCACCCCAGCAGGCCGAGTGGTTAGATACGCAGTATTTT.

The chain uses TRBV6-5 and TRBJ2-1; perhaps TRBD1 as D (5 bases). CDR3 size: 14 residues. Germline CDR1 MNHEY, CDR2 SVGAGI. V was clipped by 4 bases and J by 4 bases, with 11 bases between them. CDR3 in DNA: TGTGCCAGCAGTTCGTCCTCAGGGTACAATGAGCAGTTCTTC. Its protein is CASSSSSGYNEQFF.

This clone occurred a few times. V usage is TRBV3-1 (or the pseudogene TRBV3-2) and J usage is TRBJ1-1; no clear D gene. V lost 2 bases, J lost 5 bases, and 21 bases lay in between. There are 17 residues in the CDR3. The germline V gene has CDR1 LGHDT and CDR2 YNNKEL (reference sequence). The CDR3 nucleotides are TGTGCCAGCAGCCAAACTTCCTGGTTCAGAAATCGTACTGAAGCTTTCTTT. As protein: CASSQTSWFRNRTEAFF.

The chain has TRBV9 and TRBJ2-3; the D gene is possibly TRBD1 (6 bases). The CDR3 spans 14 residues. Germline V gives CDR1 SGDLS, CDR2 YYNGEE. Trimming stripped 3 bases from V and 0 bases from J, with 8 bases between. The CDR3 region is CASSEQGSTDTQYF. For the CDR3, the DNA is TGTGCCAGCAGCGAACAGGGTAGCACAGATACGCAGTATTTT. The whole variable domain, remainder taken from reference TRBV9 and TRBJ2-3, is DSGVTQTPKHLITATGQRVTLRCSPRSGDLSVYWYQQSLDQGLQFLIQYYNGEERAKGNILERFSAQQFPDLHSELNLSSLELGDSALYFCASSEQGSTDTQYFGPGTRLTVL.

This chain's CDR3 is CASSSLAGLIEQYF. CDR3 nucleotides: TGTGCCAGCAGTTCACTAGCGGGACTAATCGAGCAGTACTTC. V and J are TRBV6-5 and TRBJ2-7, with 10 bases lining up with TRBD2. This CDR3 contains 14 residues. Germline trimming cut 4 bases from V and 6 bases from J; bases unmatched to any gene: 6. Germline-derived CDR1 and CDR2 are MNHEY and SVGAGI.

The gene calls are TRBV28 and TRBJ2-1; D unclear. The CDR3 is 18 residues long. Germline loops: CDR1 MDHEN, CDR2 SYDVKM. The ends were cut back, 2 bases at V and 0 bases at J, with 17 bases in the middle. The CDR3 protein is CASSLRLSAASSYNEQFF. The CDR3 DNA follows: TGTGCCAGCAGTTTAAGGCTTTCTGCGGCCAGCTCCTACAATGAGCAGTTCTTC.

This rearrangement joins TRBV30 to TRBJ1-3; D is uncertain. Per germline, CDR1 GTSNPN and CDR2 SVGIG (reference sequence). V was cut by 3 bases and J by 2 bases, with 14 bases left in between. This CDR3 contains 15 residues. CDR3 residues: CAWSRNRVTGNTIYF. Written as DNA, the CDR3 is TGTGCCTGGAGCCGGAATAGGGTGACTGGAAACACCATATATTTT.